The next 13 T cell receptor beta chains were all read from a single sample in a study of preoperative IRX-2 immunotherapy in early breast cancer. Here immunoSEQ multiplex PCR was the method, and the copy in TCRdb shows in-frame clones only, minus some. The table lists fewer than 40,000 clones, roughly 86% of them singletons. Specified treatment: preoperative locoregional IRX-2 cytokine immunotherapy. The sequenced sample was tumor tissue, obtained after IRX-2 immunotherapy. The receptors come from a human donor with breast cancer.

The rearrangement links TRBV28 to TRBJ2-3, with 12 bases identical to TRBD1. The CDR3 covers 16 residues. Germline lookup yields CDR1 MDHEN and CDR2 SYDVKM. Trimming cost V 6 bases and J 4 bases; bases outside gene matches: 8. The DNA of the CDR3 is TGTGCCAGCAGGTTAGCCGGGACAGGGGGCCCAGATACGCAGTATTTT. Amino acid sequence: CASRLAGTGGPDTQYF.

This sequence joins TRBV6-8 and TRBJ1-2; D is undetermined. Germline V CDR1 and CDR2: MNHGY, SAAAGT. V lost 8 bases, J lost 4 bases, and 11 bases lay in between. The length of the CDR3 is 12 residues. This CDR3 is CASGGNFYGYTF. The CDR3 nucleotides read TGTGCCAGCGGCGGAAACTTCTATGGCTACACCTTC.

This clone was picked up one time. The V call is TRBV7-6, the J call TRBJ2-6; 7 bases are shared with TRBD1. Germline loops: CDR1 SGHVS, CDR2 FNYEAQ. Trimming at V came to 1 base and at J to 1 base, leaving 7 bases not matched to a gene. The CDR3 totals 18 residues. The CDR3 protein is CASSLGTGSPSGANVLTF. Written as DNA, the CDR3 is TGTGCCAGCAGCTTAGGGACAGGTTCTCCATCTGGGGCCAACGTCCTGACTTTC.

The chain has TRBV6-8 and TRBJ1-1; 7 bases map to TRBD1. Germline V gene data show CDR1 as MNHGY and CDR2 as SAAAGT. Trimming at V came to 1 base and at J to 4 bases, leaving 3 bases not matched to a gene. CDR3 length: 14 residues. In DNA, the CDR3 is TGTGCCAGCAGTTACTTACAGGGGCTCACTGAAGCTTTCTTT. Its translation is CASSYLQGLTEAFF.

The CDR3 DNA sequence: TGTGCCAGCAGCTGTCTAACAGGGGGCGCTTCTAGAGAAAAACTGTTTTTT. Amino acid sequence: CASSCLTGGASREKLFF. The rearrangement uses TRBV12-1 and TRBJ1-4; TRBD1 was called by the table and not checked on the DNA. TRBV12-1 has pseudogene status. The CDR3 has 17 residues.

For this clone: At one end, the junction sequence differs from germline, possibly due to a read error. The rearrangement uses TRBV19 and TRBJ2-1, with D tentatively TRBD1 (5 bases). Germline V gene sequence: CDR1 LNHDA, CDR2 SQIVND (reference sequence). CDR3 size: 15 residues. In DNA, the CDR3 is TGTGCCAGTAGTCTAGACAGACAAGGTTACAATGAGCAGTTCTTC. It specifies CASSLDRQGYNEQFF. Drawing the rest from reference TRBV19 and TRBJ2-1, the complete variable domain is DGGITQSPKYLFRKEGQNVTLSCEQNLNHDAMYWYRQDPGQGLRLIYYSQIVNDFQKGDIAEGYSVSREKKESFPLTVTSAQKNPTAFYLCASSLDRQGYNEQFFGPGTRLTVL.

This chain connects TRBV6-1 to TRBJ1-2, with D maybe TRBD1 (6 bases). Germline V gene lookup returns CDR1 MNHNS and CDR2 SASEGT. The CDR3 is made up of 14 amino acids. The V end was cut by 0 bases, the J end by 8 bases, with 13 bases between. CDR3: CASSEASGGRGYTF. The DNA of the CDR3 is TGTGCCAGCAGTGAAGCCTCGGGGGGCAGGGGCTACACCTTC.

This clone was recorded a few times. The rearrangement uses TRBV1 and TRBJ2-5; the D segment call TRBD2 is taken from the table without a DNA check. TRBV1 is labeled a pseudogene. CDR3 size: 15 residues. CDR3 coding DNA: TGCGCCAGCAGCCAAGAGGGGGGACTAAGGGAGACCCAGTACTTC. This translates into CASSQEGGLRETQYF.

V usage is TRBV6-8 and J usage is TRBJ2-1; TRBD2 aligns across 10 bases. V trimming: 5 bases; J trimming: 6 bases; junction bases outside the gene matches: 10. CDR1 MNHGY and CDR2 SAAAGT come from the germline V gene. The CDR3 contains 16 residues. As DNA, the CDR3 is TGTGCCAGCAGTAAACCACCAGCGGGAGGGTTCAATGAGCAGTTCTTC. It encodes CASSKPPAGGFNEQFF.

This chain links TRBV30 with TRBJ2-4; TRBD1 matches 9 bases. The germline V gene has CDR1 GTSNPN and CDR2 SVGIG (reference sequence). The CDR3 runs to 17 residues. Trimming cost V 0 bases and J 2 bases; bases outside gene matches: 8. The CDR3 nucleotides read TGTGCCTGGAGTGTACGGGGGACAGGGTGGTCCAAAAACATTCAGTACTTC. Protein sequence: CAWSVRGTGWSKNIQYF.

The chain employs TRBV19 and TRBJ1-1; TRBD1 is a possible D gene (6 bases). The CDR3 has 12 amino acids. The germline CDR1 and CDR2 sequences are LNHDA and SQIVND (reference sequence). The CDR3, as DNA: TGTGCTACCGGGGGGGCACACCGTGAAGCTTTCTTT. Translation gives CATGGAHREAFF.

V is TRBV23-1 and J is TRBJ2-7; D possibly corresponds to TRBD2 (6 bases). TRBV23-1 is labeled an ORF, and its function is uncertain. CDR3 length: 19 residues. The V gene lost 7 bases and the J gene lost 2 bases, with 30 bases spanning the gap. This CDR3 reads CASIPGRVRDWIPPYEQYV. In nucleotides, the CDR3 is TGCGCCAGCATCCCGGGGCGAGTCCGGGACTGGATCCCCCCCTACGAGCAGTACGTC.

This chain links TRBV19 with TRBJ2-2; 11 bases are a match to TRBD1. The CDR3 is 15 residues long. J gave up 6 bases and V 3 bases, and 3 bases lay outside the gene matches. Germline V lookup: CDR1 LNHDA, CDR2 SQIVND (reference sequence). CDR3 region: CASSILDRGPGELFF. CDR3 bases: TGTGCCAGTAGTATCCTGGACAGGGGGCCCGGGGAGCTGTTTTTT. The whole variable domain, filled in from reference TRBV19 and TRBJ2-2, reads DGGITQSPKYLFRKEGQNVTLSCEQNLNHDAMYWYRQDPGQGLRLIYYSQIVNDFQKGDIAEGYSVSREKKESFPLTVTSAQKNPTAFYLCASSILDRGPGELFFGEGSRLTVL.